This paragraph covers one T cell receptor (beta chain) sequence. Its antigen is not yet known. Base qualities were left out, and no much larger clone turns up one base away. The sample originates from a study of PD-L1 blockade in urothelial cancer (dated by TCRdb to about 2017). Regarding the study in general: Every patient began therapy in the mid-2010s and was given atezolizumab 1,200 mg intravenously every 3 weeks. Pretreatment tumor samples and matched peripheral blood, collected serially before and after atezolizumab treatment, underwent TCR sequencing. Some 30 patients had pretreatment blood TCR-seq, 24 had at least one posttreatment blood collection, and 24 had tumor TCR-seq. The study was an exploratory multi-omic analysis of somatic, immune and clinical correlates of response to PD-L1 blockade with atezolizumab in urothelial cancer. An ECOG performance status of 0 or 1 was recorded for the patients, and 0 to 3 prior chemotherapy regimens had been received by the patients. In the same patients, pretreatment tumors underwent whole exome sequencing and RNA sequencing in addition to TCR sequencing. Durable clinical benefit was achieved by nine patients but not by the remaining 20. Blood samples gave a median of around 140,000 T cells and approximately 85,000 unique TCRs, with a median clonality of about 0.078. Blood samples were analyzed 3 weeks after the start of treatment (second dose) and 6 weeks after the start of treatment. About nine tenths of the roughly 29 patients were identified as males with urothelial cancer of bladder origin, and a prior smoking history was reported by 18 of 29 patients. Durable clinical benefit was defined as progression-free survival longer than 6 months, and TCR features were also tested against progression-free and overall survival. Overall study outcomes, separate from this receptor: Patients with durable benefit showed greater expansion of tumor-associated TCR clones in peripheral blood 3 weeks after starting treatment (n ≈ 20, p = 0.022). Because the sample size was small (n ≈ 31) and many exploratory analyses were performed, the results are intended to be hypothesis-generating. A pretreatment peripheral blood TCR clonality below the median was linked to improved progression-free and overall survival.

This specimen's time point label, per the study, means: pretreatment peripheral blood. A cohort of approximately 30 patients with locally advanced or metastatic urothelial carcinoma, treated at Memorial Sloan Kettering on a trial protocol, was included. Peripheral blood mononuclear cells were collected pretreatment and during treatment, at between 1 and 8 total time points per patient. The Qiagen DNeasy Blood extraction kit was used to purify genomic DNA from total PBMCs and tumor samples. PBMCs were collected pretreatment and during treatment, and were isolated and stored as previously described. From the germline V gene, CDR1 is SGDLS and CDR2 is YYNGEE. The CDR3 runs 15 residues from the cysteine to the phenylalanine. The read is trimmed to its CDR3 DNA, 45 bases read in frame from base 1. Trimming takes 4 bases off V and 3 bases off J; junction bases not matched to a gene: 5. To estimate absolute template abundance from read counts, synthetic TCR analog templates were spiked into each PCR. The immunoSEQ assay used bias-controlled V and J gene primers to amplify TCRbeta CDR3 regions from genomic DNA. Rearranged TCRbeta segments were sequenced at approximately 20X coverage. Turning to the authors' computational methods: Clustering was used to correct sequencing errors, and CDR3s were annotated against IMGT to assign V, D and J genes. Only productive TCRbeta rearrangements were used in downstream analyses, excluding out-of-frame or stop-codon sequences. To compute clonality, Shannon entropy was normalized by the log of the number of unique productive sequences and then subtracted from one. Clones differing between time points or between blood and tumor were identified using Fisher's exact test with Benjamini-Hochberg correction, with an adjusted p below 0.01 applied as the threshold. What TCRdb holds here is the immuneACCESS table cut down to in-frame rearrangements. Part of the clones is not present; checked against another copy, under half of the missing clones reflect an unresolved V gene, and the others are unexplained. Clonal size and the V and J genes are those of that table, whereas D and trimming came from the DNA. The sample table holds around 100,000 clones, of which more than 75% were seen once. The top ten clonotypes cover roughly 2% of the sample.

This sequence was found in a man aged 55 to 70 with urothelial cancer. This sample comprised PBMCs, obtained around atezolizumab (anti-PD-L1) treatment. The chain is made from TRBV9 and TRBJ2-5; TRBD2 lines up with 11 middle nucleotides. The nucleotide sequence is TGTGCCAGCAGCTTTAGCGGGGGGGCGAAAGAGACCCAGTACTTC. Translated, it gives CASSFSGGAKETQYF.